This TCR beta chain stems from a study of shared clonotypes between healthy human individuals. V gave up 8 bases and J gave up 3 bases, with 11 bases separating them. Germline V gene lookup returns CDR1 MNHEY and CDR2 SVGAGI. CDR3 length equals 12 residues. The repertoire was sequenced with immunoSEQ multiplex PCR; TCRdb's copy has only in-frame clones and lacks some. The sample includes 1.6 million or so clones, around 97% of them seen just once. Division of CD4+ cells produced a CD45RA+ naive subset and a CD45RA-negative memory subset. The sample comprised naive CD4+ T cells sorted from blood. Subset meaning: CD45RA+ positively selected. This rearrangement joins TRBV6-5 to TRBJ2-7; D gene unclear. The TCR comes from a young man in good health. Here the CDR3 DNA reads TGTGCCAGCGTTTCGTCCATCTACGAGCAGTACTTC. Encoded protein: CASVSSIYEQYF.